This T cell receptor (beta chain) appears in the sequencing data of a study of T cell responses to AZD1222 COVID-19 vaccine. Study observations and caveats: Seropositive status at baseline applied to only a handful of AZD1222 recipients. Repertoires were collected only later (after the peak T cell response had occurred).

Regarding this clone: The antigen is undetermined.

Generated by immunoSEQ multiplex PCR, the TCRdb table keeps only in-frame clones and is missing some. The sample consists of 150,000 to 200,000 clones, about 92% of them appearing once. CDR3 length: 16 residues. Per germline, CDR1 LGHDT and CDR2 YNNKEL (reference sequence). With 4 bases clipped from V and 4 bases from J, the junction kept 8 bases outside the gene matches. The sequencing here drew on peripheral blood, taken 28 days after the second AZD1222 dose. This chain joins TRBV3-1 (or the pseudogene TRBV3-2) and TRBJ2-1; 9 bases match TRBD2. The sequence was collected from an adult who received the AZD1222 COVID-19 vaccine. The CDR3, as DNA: TGTGCCAGCAGCCTCCGCGGTAGCGGGGGTTACAATGAGCAGTTCTTC. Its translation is CASSLRGSGGYNEQFF.